This T cell receptor beta chain was obtained from a study of cytomegalovirus exposure and HLA in healthy donors. Whole-study findings and limits: Researchers reported in a later analysis that a missense DCLRE1C variant was tied to TCR beta V- and J-gene trimming. An analysis was carried out at a later point. It showed that HLA-associated TCR beta chains were more clonally expanded than equally common non-associated chains. There were some public TCRs occurring in many donors, but most TCR sequences were rare.

On this clone itself: No antigen is known for it. One end of the junction is discordant with germline, which a read error may explain.

The study ran its PCR with 60 Vbeta and 13 Jbeta primers. In the original processing: In a later analysis, of roughly 83 million unique beta chains, approximately 10 million appeared in at least two donors. Sequencing used immunoSEQ multiplex PCR; TCRdb keeps in-frame clones, though not all of them. V and J calls and clone size are those listed in that table; D and trimming were worked out from the DNA. Among 150,000 to 200,000 clones listed, around 80% were seen once. The V gene's germline CDR1 is SEHNR and CDR2 FQNEAQ (reference sequence). The length of the CDR3 is 12 residues. This chain uses TRBV7-9 with TRBJ1-4; D uncertain. The source of this sequence is a woman aged 50 to 65 in good health and CMV-seropositive. The sequenced material came from PBMCs. For the CDR3, the DNA is TGTTCCAGCAGCTTATCTGTGGAAAAACTGTTTTTT. Translated, it gives CSSSLSVEKLFF.